This passage covers 6 T cell receptor beta chains from one sample sequenced in a study of T cell repertoires in cytomegalovirus infection. Via MiXCR, TCRdb re-called the reads, giving one row per CDR3 protein. The sample lists about half a million distinct CDR3 sequences; approximately 42% were seen once. For these TCRs, the target antigens are not known. The sequencing used cultured PBMCs, collected from culture after CMV antigen stimulation. Receptors were obtained from a human donor in good health (CMV status not recorded). Some clones in this sample may be carry-over from other donors' samples.

The chain is built from TRBV28 and TRBJ1-2; D perhaps matches TRBD1 (6 bases). This CDR3 contains 16 residues. Germline V CDR1 and CDR2: MDHEN, SYDVKM. Between the trimmed V and J ends, which lost 9 bases and 5 bases, there was a span of 25 bases. CDR3 nucleotides: TGTGCCAGTACTTCTCTTGGGGCAGGGGCGACGTATGGCTACACCTTC. Amino acid sequence: CASTSLGAGATYGYTF.

V is TRBV25-1 and J is TRBJ1-4, with TRBD1 matching over 8 bases. The CDR3 has 16 residues. The J segment lost 10 bases and the V segment lost 3 bases, leaving 13 bases of the junction unmatched. Germline-derived CDR1 and CDR2 are MGHDK and SYGVNS. The CDR3 sequence: CASSDRRQGIMGKLFF. DNA for the CDR3: TGTGCCAGCAGTGACCGCCGACAGGGGATAATGGGAAAACTGTTTTTT.

V gene TRBV5-4 combines with J gene TRBJ2-2; TRBD2 agrees at 9 bases. The CDR3 covers 16 residues. J lost 0 bases, V lost 4 bases, and 4 bases had no gene match. Germline V lookup: CDR1 SGHNT, CDR2 YYREEE (reference sequence). The CDR3: CASSQERGANTGELFF. The CDR3 bases are TGTGCCAGCAGCCAGGAGCGGGGGGCGAACACCGGGGAGCTGTTTTTT.

V and J are TRBV5-6 and TRBJ2-1; no clear D. The CDR3 contains 15 residues. CDR1 is SGHDT, CDR2 YYEEEE, per germline. Trimming cost V 0 bases and J 5 bases, with 12 bases left between them. CDR3 bases: TGTGCCAGCAGCTTGGGACCCTCCTTGAACAATGAGCAGTTCTTC. Its protein is CASSLGPSLNNEQFF.

A few counts support this clonotype. CDR3 sequence (DNA): TGCAGTGCTAGTGTGCCCAATAAAGCCCCCCCGTACAATGAGCAGTTCTTC. Translated, it gives CSASVPNKAPPYNEQFF. The chain links TRBV20-1 to TRBJ2-1; D unclear. Germline CDR1 reads DFQATT; CDR2 reads SNEGSKA (reference sequence). CDR3 size: 17 residues. V was pared by 3 bases and J by 4 bases, with 22 bases between.

The chain recombines TRBV20-1 with TRBJ2-5; D may be TRBD1 (6 bases). The CDR3 covers 12 residues. Germline V gene lookup returns CDR1 DFQATT and CDR2 SNEGSKA (reference sequence). Trimming cost V 5 bases and J 4 bases, with 11 bases left between them. The CDR3 nucleotides read TGCAGTGCTGAACAGGGTACAGAGACCCAGTACTTC. Amino acid sequence: CSAEQGTETQYF.